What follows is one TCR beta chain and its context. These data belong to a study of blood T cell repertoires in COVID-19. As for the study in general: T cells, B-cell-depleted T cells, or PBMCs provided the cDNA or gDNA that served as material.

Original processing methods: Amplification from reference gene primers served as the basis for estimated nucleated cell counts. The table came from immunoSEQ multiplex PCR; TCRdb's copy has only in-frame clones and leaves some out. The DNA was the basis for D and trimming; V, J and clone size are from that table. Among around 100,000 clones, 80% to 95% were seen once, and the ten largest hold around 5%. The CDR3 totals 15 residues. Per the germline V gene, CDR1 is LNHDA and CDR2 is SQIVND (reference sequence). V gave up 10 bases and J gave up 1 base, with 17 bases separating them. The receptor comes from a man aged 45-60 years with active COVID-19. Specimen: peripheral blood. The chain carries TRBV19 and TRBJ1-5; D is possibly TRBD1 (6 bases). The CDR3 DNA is TGTGCCACCCGTCAGGGGCGCGGGAGCAATCAGCCCCAGCATTTT. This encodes CATRQGRGSNQPQHF.